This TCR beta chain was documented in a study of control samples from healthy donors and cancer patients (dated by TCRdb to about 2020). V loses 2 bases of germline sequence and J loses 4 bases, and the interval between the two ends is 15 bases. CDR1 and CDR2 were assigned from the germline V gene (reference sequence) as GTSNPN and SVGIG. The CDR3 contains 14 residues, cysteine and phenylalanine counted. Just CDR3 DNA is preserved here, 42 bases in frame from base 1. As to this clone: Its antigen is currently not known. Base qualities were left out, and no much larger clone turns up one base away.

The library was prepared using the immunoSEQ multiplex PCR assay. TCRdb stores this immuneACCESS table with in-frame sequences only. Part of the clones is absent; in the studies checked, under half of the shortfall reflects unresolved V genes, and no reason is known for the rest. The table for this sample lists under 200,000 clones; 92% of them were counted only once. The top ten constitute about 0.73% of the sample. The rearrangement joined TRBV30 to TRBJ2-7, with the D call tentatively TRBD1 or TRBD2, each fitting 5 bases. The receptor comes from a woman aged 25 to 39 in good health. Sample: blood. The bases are TGTGCCTGGAGTTTGAGGGGTTTCCCATACGAGCAGTACTTC. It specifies CAWSLRGFPYEQYF.